The clone carrying this T cell receptor beta chain was counted only a few times. Its antigen is still unknown. Primers included in the PCR were 60 Vbeta and 13 Jbeta primers. Libraries were prepared by immunoSEQ multiplex PCR; TCRdb keeps only in-frame clonotypes and omits some of them. The sample contains approximately 170,000 clones, around 70% of which appear only once. The data derive from a study of cytomegalovirus exposure and HLA in healthy donors. Study-wide points: The study put 150 to 200 TCR beta chains on its list as cytomegalovirus-associated. Associated with HLA alleles at 0.05 false discovery rate in a later analysis were about 17,000 TCR beta sequences.

CDR1 is SEHNR, CDR2 FQNEAQ, per germline (reference sequence). V lost 6 bases to trimming and J lost 9 bases, with 19 bases between them. The CDR3 consists of 14 residues. The gene calls are TRBV7-9 and TRBJ2-3, with a tentative D call TRBD1 (9 bases). What was sequenced was PBMCs. The TCR sequence derives from a man in his late teens or twenties in good health and CMV-seropositive. The CDR3 DNA follows: TGTGCCAGCAGAACAGGGGGCCGGGGGGGAACGCAGTATTTT. It is translated as CASRTGGRGGTQYF.